Below are 31 T cell receptor beta chains sequenced from a single sample in a study of lymphopenia after photon versus proton radiotherapy (dated by TCRdb to between 2018 and 2021). Libraries were built with the immunoSEQ multiplex PCR assay. The clones in this table, taken by TCRdb from immuneACCESS, are in-frame only. Not every clone is retained; where verified, under half of the shortfall comes from an unresolved V gene, and the cause of the rest is unknown. This sample holds 20,000 to 25,000 clones; 85% were observed only once. Of the sample, over 15% is held by the ten largest clones. Sequenced material: peripheral blood, taken from a patient treated with photon-based radiotherapy. These receptors were collected from a man in his 60s with pancreatic cancer.

V usage is TRBV5-1 and J usage is TRBJ1-1; D may be TRBD1 (5 bases). The CDR3 sequence is 13 residues long. CDR1 and CDR2 (germline): SGHRS, YFSETQ. V lost 4 bases, J lost 4 bases, and 11 bases lay in between. This chain's CDR3 is CASSMLGGTEAFF. The CDR3 DNA follows: TGCGCCAGCAGCATGTTGGGGGGCACTGAAGCTTTCTTT. Variable domain in full (rest from reference TRBV5-1 and TRBJ1-1): KAGVTQTPRYLIKTRGQQVTLSCSPISGHRSVSWYQQTPGQGLQFLFEYFSETQRNKGNFPGRFSGRQFSNSRSEMNVSTLELGDSALYLCASSMLGGTEAFFGQGTRLTVV.

The chain uses TRBV7-2 and TRBJ2-1; TRBD2 matches 13 bases. Germline values: CDR1 SGHTA, CDR2 FQGNSA. This CDR3 spans 14 amino acids. J gave up 9 bases and V 2 bases, and 1 base lay outside the gene matches. The CDR3 here is CASSLRTSGGEQFF. The CDR3 DNA sequence: TGTGCCAGCAGCTTACGGACTAGCGGGGGTGAGCAGTTCTTC.

The rearrangement uses TRBV11-3 and TRBJ1-6; the D is unclear. CDR3 length equals 16 residues. Germline V CDR1 and CDR2: SGHNT, YENEEA. V was clipped by 1 base and J by 0 bases, with 7 bases between them. The CDR3 spells CASSLGGSSYNSPLHF. CDR3 coding DNA: TGTGCCAGCAGCTTAGGCGGGAGCTCCTATAATTCACCCCTCCACTTT.

This clone has just a few counts. The gene calls are TRBV4-1 and TRBJ2-1; TRBD2 agrees at 12 bases. This CDR3 has 17 amino acids. Germline CDR1 and CDR2: MGHRA and YSYEKL. V lost 0 bases, J lost 2 bases, and 2 bases stayed unmatched. The CDR3: CASSQDRLAGAYNEQFF. DNA for the CDR3: TGCGCCAGCAGCCAAGACCGACTAGCGGGGGCCTACAATGAGCAGTTCTTC.

The rearrangement links TRBV5-1 to TRBJ2-7; TRBD1 is a possible D gene (6 bases). The germline gives CDR1 SGHRS, CDR2 YFSETQ. CDR3 length equals 16 residues. Between the trimmed V and J ends, which lost 4 bases and 0 bases, there was a span of 17 bases. DNA of the CDR3: TGCGCCAGCAGCCCGACCGGGACAACATACTCCTACGAGCAGTACTTC. Translated: CASSPTGTTYSYEQYF.

CDR3 loop: CASSPLWGVVDGYTF. The CDR3 region has the DNA TGTGCCAGTAGTCCCCTGTGGGGGGTTGTGGATGGCTACACCTTC. This rearrangement joins TRBV19 to TRBJ1-2; TRBD1 might be the D (5 bases). Deletions cut 5 bases from V and 6 bases from J, with 19 bases between. The germline gives CDR1 LNHDA, CDR2 SQIVND (reference sequence). This CDR3 is built from 15 residues.

The V gene is TRBV5-6, the J gene TRBJ2-7; weak D call: TRBD2 (6 bases). This CDR3 has 14 amino acids. V was clipped by 0 bases and J by 1 base, with 8 bases between them. CDR1 and CDR2 (germline): SGHDT, YYEEEE. In DNA, the CDR3 is TGTGCCAGCAGCTTGGGCGGGGCTTCCTACGAGCAGTACTTC. Translation gives CASSLGGASYEQYF.

This clone has only a few counts. The gene calls are TRBV6-4 and TRBJ2-3, with D possibly TRBD1 on 6 matching bases. V was shortened by 3 bases and J by 4 bases, with 17 bases between the two germline ends. The CDR3 loop spans 16 amino acids. Germline V CDR1 and CDR2: MRHNA, SNTAGT. The CDR3 DNA follows: TGTGCCAGCAGTGAAAGGGGGAATGGTGCAGCAGATACGCAGTATTTT. Translating gives CASSERGNGAADTQYF.

V usage is TRBV6-1 and J usage is TRBJ1-5; a possible D gene is TRBD1 (6 bases). The CDR3 consists of 14 residues. The V end lost 8 bases, the J end lost 3 bases, and 14 bases lay between the germline ends. CDR1 is MNHNS and CDR2 is SASEGT in the germline V gene. DNA of the CDR3: TGTGCCAGCGGAAGGGGGGGGCTCAATCAGCCCCAGCATTTT. Protein product: CASGRGGLNQPQHF.

The gene calls are TRBV4-3 and TRBJ1-2; TRBD1 is a possible D gene (6 bases). Germline V gene sequence: CDR1 LGHNA, CDR2 YSLEER. The CDR3 runs 16 residues. V was trimmed by 4 bases and J by 0 bases, leaving 15 bases between them. DNA for the CDR3: TGCGCCAGCAGCCTACACAGGGTGGGAGCTAACTATGGCTACACCTTC. The encoded protein is CASSLHRVGANYGYTF.

V gene TRBV10-3 combines with J gene TRBJ1-4; no reliable D call. The CDR3 loop spans 15 amino acids. V was pared by 3 bases and J by 0 bases, with 8 bases between. Germline V gene data show CDR1 as ENHRY and CDR2 as SYGVKD. In DNA, the CDR3 is TGTGCCATCAGTGATTTGGGAACAACTAATGAAAAACTGTTTTTT. Protein sequence: CAISDLGTTNEKLFF.

The rearrangement joins TRBV2 to TRBJ2-1; D is unclear. Trimming took 8 bases from V and 5 from J, leaving 7 bases between them. The CDR3 loop spans 11 amino acids. Germline V gene lookup returns CDR1 SNHLY and CDR2 FYNNEI. CDR3 sequence reads: CASHNDNEQFF. The CDR3 DNA is TGTGCCAGCCACAACGACAATGAGCAGTTCTTC.

The chain uses TRBV2 and TRBJ1-6; D is undetermined. CDR1 SNHLY and CDR2 FYNNEI come from the germline V gene. The CDR3 is made up of 14 amino acids. V was clipped by 6 bases and J by 0 bases, with 6 bases between them. Written as DNA, the CDR3 is TGTGCCAGCAGCGGGAGCTCCTATAATTCACCCCTCCACTTT. Translated: CASSGSSYNSPLHF.

The rearrangement uses TRBV27 and TRBJ1-1; weak D call: TRBD1 (6 bases). Trimming took 3 bases from V and 0 from J, leaving 14 bases between them. Germline CDR1 and CDR2: MNHEY and SMNVEV (reference sequence). The CDR3 extends over 16 amino acids. The CDR3 spells CASSFMGALMNTEAFF. In DNA form, the CDR3 reads TGTGCCAGCAGTTTCATGGGGGCACTCATGAACACTGAAGCTTTCTTT.

The rearrangement joins TRBV2 to TRBJ2-7; weak D call: TRBD2 (5 bases). The germline CDR1 and CDR2 sequences are SNHLY and FYNNEI. Trimming shortened V by 3 bases and J by 7 bases, and 13 bases separated the two germline ends. CDR3 length: 13 amino acids. As DNA, the CDR3 is TGTGCCAGCAGTGAGGCCCGGGGTTGGGAGCAGTACTTC. It codes for CASSEARGWEQYF.

In DNA form, the CDR3 reads TGTGCCAGCAGCAAAGCGCCGGGACAGGGGGTGTGCAATCAGCCCCAGCATTTT. It specifies CASSKAPGQGVCNQPQHF. The chain carries TRBV21-1 and TRBJ1-5; the D call TRBD1 from the table was never checked on the DNA. TRBV21-1 is listed as a pseudogene. This CDR3 contains 18 residues.

This clone occurred a few times. The rearrangement joins TRBV6-5 to TRBJ1-1; D might be TRBD1 (6 bases). The length of the CDR3 is 15 residues. Germline loops: CDR1 MNHEY, CDR2 SVGAGI. V was trimmed by 11 bases and J by 3 bases, leaving 22 bases between them. CDR3: CAFPRRGLSDTEAFF. The DNA for the CDR3 is TGTGCCTTCCCTAGGCGGGGGCTTTCAGACACTGAAGCTTTCTTT.

The rearrangement uses TRBV7-2 and TRBJ2-4, with D tentatively TRBD1 (5 bases). The CDR3 totals 15 residues. V dropped 4 bases and J dropped 0 bases, with 10 bases sitting between them. Germline V gene lookup returns CDR1 SGHTA and CDR2 FQGNSA. The CDR3 sequence is CASSSGLGAKNIQYF. The CDR3 DNA follows: TGTGCCAGCAGCTCAGGGTTGGGAGCCAAAAACATTCAGTACTTC.

About this clone itself: The junction differs from germline at one of its ends, possibly a read error. Other DNA sequences in the same sample also yield this CDR3. The gene calls are TRBV23-1 and TRBJ2-6; D may be TRBD1 or TRBD2 (6 bases each). TRBV23-1 is treated as an ORF (open reading frame) with a function not yet certain. CDR3 length: 17 amino acids. The CDR3 bases are TGCGCCCCACTCTCCTGGGGGGCGGCCTCCGGGGCCAACGTTCTGACTTTC. Protein: CAPLSWGAASGANVLTF.

The chain combines TRBV5-1 with TRBJ2-7, with TRBD2 identical over 7 bases. Germline V gene data show CDR1 as SGHRS and CDR2 as YFSETQ. The CDR3 is 15 residues long. V lost 0 bases, J lost 1 base, and 4 bases stayed unmatched. CDR3 in DNA: TGCGCCAGCAGCTTGGGGGCGGGGGAGTCCTACGAGCAGTACTTC. Its protein is CASSLGAGESYEQYF.

CDR3: CARNKTGVYSGANVLTF. CDR3 in DNA: TGTGCCAGAAATAAGACAGGGGTATACTCTGGGGCCAACGTCCTGACTTTC. The chain employs TRBV25-1 and TRBJ2-6, with 8 bases fitting TRBD1. Germline loops: CDR1 MGHDK, CDR2 SYGVNS. This CDR3 has 17 residues. The V segment lost 9 bases and the J segment 0 bases; nucleotides outside the gene matches: 10.

This chain uses TRBV27 with TRBJ2-7; D remains unclear. The V end lost 2 bases, the J end lost 0 bases, and 5 bases lay between the germline ends. The V gene's germline CDR1 is MNHEY and CDR2 SMNVEV (reference sequence). This CDR3 has 13 residues. In nucleotides, the CDR3 is TGTGCCAGCAGTTTAGGGTACTCCTACGAGCAGTACTTC. Amino acids: CASSLGYSYEQYF.

DNA for the CDR3: TGTGCCAGCAGTTCGTACAGGCAGAATGGCTACACCTTC. Its translation: CASSSYRQNGYTF. The chain has TRBV6-1 and TRBJ1-2; possible D gene TRBD1, 5 bases. The CDR3 covers 13 residues. Germline assignment: CDR1 MNHNS and CDR2 SASEGT. The V end lost 5 bases, the J end lost 6 bases, and 13 bases lay between the germline ends.

The chain employs TRBV5-4 and TRBJ2-5; 8 positions agree with TRBD2. CDR3 length equals 15 residues. J lost 4 bases, V lost 1 base, and 6 bases had no gene match. Germline V CDR1 and CDR2: SGHNT, YYREEE (reference sequence). CDR3 protein: CASSLQSAGGETQYF. The CDR3 region has the DNA TGTGCCAGCAGCTTGCAATCTGCGGGGGGAGAGACCCAGTACTTC.

The chain uses TRBV11-2 and TRBJ2-5, with 11 bases aligning to TRBD2. The CDR3 covers 17 residues. V shed 4 bases and J 5 bases; nucleotides not matched to a gene: 12. Per germline, CDR1 SGHAT and CDR2 FQNNGV. The CDR3 DNA is TGTGCCAGCAGCTCCGCCCCGGCTAGCGGGGGGCGGGAGACCCAGTACTTC. This codes for CASSSAPASGGRETQYF.

The CDR3 loop reads CASSSSGTGNGYTF. The CDR3 DNA sequence: TGCGCCAGCTCGTCCTCCGGGACAGGGAATGGCTACACCTTC. This chain joins TRBV5-1 and TRBJ1-2, with 9 bases lining up with TRBD1. The junction had 10 bases not matched to a gene; V was cut back by 7 bases and J by 6 bases. Germline V gene data show CDR1 as SGHRS and CDR2 as YFSETQ. CDR3 length: 14 residues.

CDR3 DNA sequence: TGTGCCAGCAGGAAGACAGGGAACAATCAGCCCCAGCATTTT. Translating it yields CASRKTGNNQPQHF. The rearrangement uses TRBV7-2 and TRBJ1-5; 7 nucleotides match TRBD1. The V and J ends lost 6 bases and 3 bases, in that order; junction bases with no gene match: 5. Germline V gene lookup returns CDR1 SGHTA and CDR2 FQGNSA. The CDR3 spans 14 residues.

The V gene is TRBV2, the J gene TRBJ1-4; TRBD1 matches 8 bases. In germline, CDR1 is SNHLY, CDR2 FYNNEI. This CDR3 contains 12 residues. V lost 6 bases, J lost 7 bases, and 1 base stayed unmatched. As DNA, the CDR3 is TGTGCCAGCAGGGGGACAGGTGAAAAACTGTTTTTT. Translating it yields CASRGTGEKLFF. Full variable domain (outside the CDR3, taken from reference TRBV2 and TRBJ1-4): EPEVTQTPSHQVTQMGQEVILRCVPISNHLYFYWYRQILGQKVEFLVSFYNNEISEKSEIFDDQFSVERPDGSNFTLKIRSTKLEDSAMYFCASRGTGEKLFFGSGTQLSVL.

The chain combines TRBV30 with TRBJ2-5; tentatively, D is TRBD1 (8 bases). Trimming took 5 bases from V and 6 from J, leaving 19 bases between them. The CDR3 spans 14 residues. Germline V gene sequence: CDR1 GTSNPN, CDR2 SVGIG (reference sequence). The CDR3 nucleotides are TGTGCCTGGGGACAGGGAGGGGGGATGAAGACCCAGTACTTC. As protein: CAWGQGGGMKTQYF.

The rearrangement uses TRBV4-1 and TRBJ2-5; 13 nucleotides line up with TRBD2. The V and J ends lost 5 bases and 5 bases, in that order; junction bases with no gene match: 5. Germline assignment: CDR1 MGHRA and CDR2 YSYEKL. The length of the CDR3 is 15 residues. CDR3 residues: CASSDGLAGVETQYF. As DNA, the CDR3 is TGCGCCAGCAGCGATGGACTAGCGGGGGTCGAGACCCAGTACTTC.

The rearrangement links TRBV14 to TRBJ2-2, with D uncertain. The germline CDR1 and CDR2 sequences are SGHDN and FVKESK. V was shortened by 1 base and J by 4 bases, with 4 bases between the two germline ends. The CDR3 runs to 13 residues. The CDR3 sequence is CASSQVTTGELFF. The DNA for the CDR3 is TGTGCCAGCAGCCAAGTAACCACCGGGGAGCTGTTTTTT.